The entry that follows covers one T cell receptor (beta chain) sequence. As processed by the authors: Reference gene primer amplification gave nucleated cell count estimates. Sequenced by immunoSEQ multiplex PCR; TCRdb stores in-frame clones only, minus some. V, J and clone size derive from that table, while D and trimming were established from the DNA sequence. Of 90,000 to 130,000 clones in the sample, about 88% were seen once. The data derive from a study of blood T cell repertoires in COVID-19. Study overall: COVID-19 samples, acute and convalescent, were from the United States, Italy and Spain. PBMCs, B-cell-depleted T cells, or T cells were the source of the cDNA or gDNA that made up the material.

The TCR was taken from a man in his forties with acute or convalescent COVID-19. The sample taken for sequencing was peripheral blood.

The CDR3 DNA sequence: TGTGCCAGCAGTTACTCGTGGGGGACAGGCACAGATACGCAGTATTTT. The encoded protein is CASSYSWGTGTDTQYF. The chain joins TRBV6-5 to TRBJ2-3; 7 bases match TRBD1. V shed 0 bases and J 1 base; nucleotides not matched to a gene: 4. CDR1 MNHEY and CDR2 SVGAGI come from the germline V gene. CDR3 size: 16 residues.